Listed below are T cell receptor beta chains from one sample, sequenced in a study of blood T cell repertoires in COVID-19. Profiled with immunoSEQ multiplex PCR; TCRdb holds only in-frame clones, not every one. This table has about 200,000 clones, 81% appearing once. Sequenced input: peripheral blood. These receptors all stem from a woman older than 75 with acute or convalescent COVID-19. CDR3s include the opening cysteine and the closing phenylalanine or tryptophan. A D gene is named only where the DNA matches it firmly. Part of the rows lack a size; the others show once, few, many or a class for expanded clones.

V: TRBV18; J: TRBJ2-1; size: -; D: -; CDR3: CASSPAGHTSEQFF; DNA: TGTGCCAGCTCACCGGCGGGTCACACAAGTGAGCAGTTCTTC
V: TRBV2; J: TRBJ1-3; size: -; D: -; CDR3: CASRGRAGNTIYF; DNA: TGTGCCAGCAGGGGGAGAGCTGGAAACACCATATATTTT
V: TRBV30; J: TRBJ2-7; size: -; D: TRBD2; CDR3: CAWTSRTSGGKSSYEQYF; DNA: TGTGCCTGGACCTCGAGGACTAGCGGGGGAAAGAGCTCCTACGAGCAGTACTTC
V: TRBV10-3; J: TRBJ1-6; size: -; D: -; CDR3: CAISGQETTYNSPLHF; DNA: TGTGCCATCAGTGGACAGGAAACTACCTATAATTCACCCCTCCACTTT
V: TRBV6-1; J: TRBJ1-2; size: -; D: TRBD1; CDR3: CASSEIRSAGGLYTF; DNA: TGTGCCAGCAGTGAAATTAGGTCGGCAGGGGGCCTCTACACCTTC
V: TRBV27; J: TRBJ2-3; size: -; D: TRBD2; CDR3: CASRWLAGKSTDTQYF; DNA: TGTGCCAGCAGGTGGCTAGCGGGAAAAAGCACAGATACGCAGTATTTT
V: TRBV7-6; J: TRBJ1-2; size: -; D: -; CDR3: CASSLDGGALSGYTF; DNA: TGTGCCAGCAGCTTAGACGGCGGGGCACTCAGTGGCTACACCTTC
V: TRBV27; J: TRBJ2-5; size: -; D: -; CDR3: CASSGGAAVCEETQYF; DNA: TGTGCCAGCAGTGGAGGGGCAGCGGTTTGTGAAGAGACCCAGTACTTC
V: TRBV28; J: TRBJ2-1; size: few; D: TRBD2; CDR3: CASSDGLVYNEQFF; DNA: TGTGCCAGCAGTGACGGACTAGTCTACAATGAGCAGTTCTTC
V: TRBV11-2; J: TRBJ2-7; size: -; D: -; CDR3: CASSLDISSWSSYEQYF; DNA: TGTGCCAGCAGCTTAGATATATCCTCCTGGAGCTCCTACGAGCAGTACTTC
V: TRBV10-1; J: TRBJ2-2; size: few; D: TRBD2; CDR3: CASSESSGRTGELFF; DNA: TGCGCCAGCAGTGAGTCGAGCGGGAGAACCGGGGAGCTGTTTTTT
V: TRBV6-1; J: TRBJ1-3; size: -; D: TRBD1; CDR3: CASSERQGSFGNTIYF; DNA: TGTGCCAGCAGTGAACGACAGGGGTCGTTTGGAAACACCATATATTTT
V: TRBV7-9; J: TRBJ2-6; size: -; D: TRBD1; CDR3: CASRRGQAGANVLTF; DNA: TGTGCCAGCAGGCGGGGACAGGCTGGGGCCAACGTCCTGACTTTC
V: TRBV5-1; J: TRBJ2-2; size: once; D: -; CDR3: CASSGETSTGELFF; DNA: TGCGCCAGCTCTGGGGAGACTAGCACCGGGGAGCTGTTTTTT
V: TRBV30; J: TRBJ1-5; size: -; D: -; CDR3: CAWSREGGNQPQHF; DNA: TGTGCCTGGAGCCGGGAGGGGGGCAATCAGCCCCAGCATTTT
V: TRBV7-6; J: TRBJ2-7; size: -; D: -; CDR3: CASSLGGGGFWDEQYF; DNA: TGTGCCAGCAGCTTAGGTGGGGGGGGCTTCTGGGACGAGCAGTACTTC
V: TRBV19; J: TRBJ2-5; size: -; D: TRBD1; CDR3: CASSPRQGVQTQYF; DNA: TGTGCCAGTAGTCCGAGACAGGGCGTGCAGACCCAGTACTTC
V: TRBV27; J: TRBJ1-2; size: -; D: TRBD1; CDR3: CASSSVTGLGVDGYTF; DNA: TGTGCCAGCAGTTCAGTGACAGGGCTGGGGGTCGATGGCTACACCTTC
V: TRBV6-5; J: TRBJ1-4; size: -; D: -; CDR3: CASSSYQVPNEKLFF; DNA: TGTGCCAGCAGTTCTTACCAGGTCCCTAATGAAAAACTGTTTTTT
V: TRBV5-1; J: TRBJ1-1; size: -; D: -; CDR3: CASSWDGGNTEAFF; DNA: TGCGCCAGCAGCTGGGACGGGGGGAACACTGAAGCTTTCTTT
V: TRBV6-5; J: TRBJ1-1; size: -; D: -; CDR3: CASRRDRMNTEAFF; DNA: TGTGCCAGCAGACGCGACAGGATGAACACTGAAGCTTTCTTT
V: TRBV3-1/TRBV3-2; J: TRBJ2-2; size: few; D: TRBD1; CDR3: CASSQGQGITGELFF; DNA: TGTGCCAGCAGCCAGGGACAGGGAATCACCGGGGAGCTGTTTTTT
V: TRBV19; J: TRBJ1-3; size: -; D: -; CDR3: CASNPNTGGNTIYF; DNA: TGTGCCAGTAACCCAAACACGGGTGGAAACACCATATATTTT
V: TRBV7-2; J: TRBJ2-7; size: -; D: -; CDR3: CASSLAGAPLEQYF; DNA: TGTGCCAGCAGCTTAGCGGGAGCGCCCCTGGAGCAGTACTTC
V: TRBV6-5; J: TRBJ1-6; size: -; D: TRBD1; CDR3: CASSRQGNSPLHF; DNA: TGTGCCAGCAGCCGACAGGGTAATTCACCCCTCCACTTT
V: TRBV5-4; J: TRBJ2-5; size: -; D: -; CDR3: CASSLQGSQETQYF; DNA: TGTGCCAGCAGCTTGCAGGGATCGCAAGAGACCCAGTACTTC
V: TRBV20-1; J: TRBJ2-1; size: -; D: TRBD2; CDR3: CSASVGLAGGNNEQFF; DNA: TGCAGTGCTAGTGTTGGACTAGCGGGAGGGAACAATGAGCAGTTCTTC
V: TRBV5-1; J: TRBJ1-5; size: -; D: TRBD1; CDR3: CASSLEGQGQPQHF; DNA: TGCGCCAGCAGCTTGGAAGGACAGGGTCAGCCCCAGCATTTT
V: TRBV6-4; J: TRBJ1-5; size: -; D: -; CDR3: CATHTAAGTINGQHF; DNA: TGTGCCACCCACACCGCAGCAGGCACAATCAATGGCCAGCATTTT